The count of the clone carrying this T cell receptor (beta chain) is one. Its specificity is not known. TCRdb's copy holds only in-frame clones and misses some; the assay was immunoSEQ multiplex PCR. The repertoire includes around 260,000 clones, 90% of them detected once, and approximately 3% sits in the top ten. This entry is derived from a study of cytomegalovirus exposure and HLA in healthy donors. General study points: Diagnosis of cytomegalovirus status made by the classifier reportedly showed high specificity and sensitivity. According to a subsequent analysis, TCR clusters from the first cohort were inclined to appear together in the roughly 130 validation repertoires.

Germline lookup yields CDR1 SEHNR and CDR2 FQNEAQ (reference sequence). Trimming took 1 base from V and 2 from J, leaving 11 bases between them. CDR3 size: 15 residues. The sequenced material came from PBMCs. This chain uses TRBV7-9 with TRBJ1-2, with D perhaps matching TRBD1 (5 bases). The receptor's source is a woman in her twenties or thirties in good health and CMV-seronegative. CDR3 in amino acids: CASSLDEGLNYGYTF. CDR3 nucleotides: TGTGCCAGCAGCTTAGATGAGGGGCTGAACTATGGCTACACCTTC. Complete variable domain (other parts from reference TRBV7-9 and TRBJ1-2): DTGVSQNPRHKITKRGQNVTFRCDPISEHNRLYWYRQTLGQGPEFLTYFQNEAQLEKSRLLSDRFSAERPKGSFSTLEIQRTEQGDSAMYLCASSLDEGLNYGYTFGSGTRLTVV.